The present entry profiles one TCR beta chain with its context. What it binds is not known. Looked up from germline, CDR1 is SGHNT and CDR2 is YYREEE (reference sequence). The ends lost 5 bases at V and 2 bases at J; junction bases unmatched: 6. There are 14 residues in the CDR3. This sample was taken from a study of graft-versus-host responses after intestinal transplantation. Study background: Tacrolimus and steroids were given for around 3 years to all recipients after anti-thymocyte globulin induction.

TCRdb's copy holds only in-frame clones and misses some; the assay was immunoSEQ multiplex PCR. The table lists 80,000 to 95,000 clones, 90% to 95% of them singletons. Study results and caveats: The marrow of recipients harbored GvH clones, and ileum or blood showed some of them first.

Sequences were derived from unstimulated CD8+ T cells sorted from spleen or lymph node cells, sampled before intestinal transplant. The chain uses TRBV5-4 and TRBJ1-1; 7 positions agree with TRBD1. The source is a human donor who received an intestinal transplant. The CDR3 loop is CASRWKGGNTEAFF. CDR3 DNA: TGTGCCAGCAGATGGAAAGGGGGCAACACTGAAGCTTTCTTT.